Below, 30 T cell receptor beta chains from the same sample are listed, as sequenced in a study of T cell repertoires in cytomegalovirus infection. TCRdb reprocessed the reads with MiXCR, giving one entry per CDR3 protein. The sample lists 400,000 or so distinct CDR3 sequences; around 18% were seen once. The sequencing sample was made of PBMCs. These receptors came from a human donor in good health (CMV status not recorded). Some clones in this sample may be carry-over from other donors' samples.

This clonotype was recorded many times. CDR3 protein: CASSLSGGGLRNEQFF. The CDR3 DNA follows: TGTGCCAGCAGTTTATCTGGAGGTGGTCTGCGGAATGAGCAGTTCTTC. The chain joins TRBV28 to TRBJ2-1, with TRBD2 as a possible D gene (5 bases). With 1 base removed from V and 7 bases from J, the gap between germline ends came to 17 bases. In germline, CDR1 is MDHEN, CDR2 SYDVKM. The CDR3 is 16 amino acids.

V is TRBV20-1 and J is TRBJ1-1; 9 bases are shared with TRBD1. This CDR3 spans 15 amino acids. Germline V CDR1 and CDR2: DFQATT, SNEGSKA (reference sequence). Losses at the gene ends were 6 bases for V and 1 base for J; bases not matched to a gene: 9. The CDR3 DNA reads as TGCAGTGCAAGGGGACAGGGTCGGGCGAACACTGAAGCTTTCTTT. Its protein product is CSARGQGRANTEAFF.

This clonotype was picked up a small number of times. The J gene is TRBJ2-7, the V gene TRBV20-1; D is tentatively TRBD1 or TRBD2 (6 bases each). Per germline, CDR1 DFQATT and CDR2 SNEGSKA (reference sequence). The CDR3 is made up of 12 amino acids. CDR3 coding DNA: TGCAGGGGGGCCGGGGGCACCTACGAGCAGTACTTC. It encodes CRGAGGTYEQYF.

Concerning this clonotype itself: Compared with germline, one end of the junction differs, possibly owing to a read error. V usage is TRBV6-6 and J usage is TRBJ1-6; no clear D gene. The CDR3 is 16 amino acids. Germline V gene sequence: CDR1 MNHNY, CDR2 SVGAGI (reference sequence). CDR3 loop: CASGYGGSPLGSPLHF. CDR3 bases: TGTGCCAGCGGTTACGGTGGCAGCCCCCTTGGATCACCCCTCCACTTT.

This clonotype was seen a handful of times. The V call is TRBV6-5, the J call TRBJ2-1; 8 bases are a match to TRBD2. This CDR3 has 14 residues. With V trimmed by 2 bases and J by 4 bases, 1 base remained unmatched. Germline V gives CDR1 MNHEY, CDR2 SVGAGI. The CDR3 spells CASSYRGGYNEQFF. The CDR3 DNA is TGTGCCAGCAGTTACCGGGGGGGATACAATGAGCAGTTCTTC.

The chain has TRBV7-9 and TRBJ2-1, with TRBD2 as a possible D gene (5 bases). V lost 6 bases to trimming and J lost 0 bases, with 15 bases between them. CDR3 size: 16 residues. Per the germline V gene, CDR1 is SEHNR and CDR2 is FQNEAQ (reference sequence). The CDR3 coding sequence is TGTGCCAGCAGTTTTGAGGGATTCAGCTCCTACAATGAGCAGTTCTTC. It encodes CASSFEGFSSYNEQFF.

V usage is TRBV4-1 and J usage is TRBJ1-5; possible D gene TRBD1, 5 bases. This CDR3 is 18 amino acids long. The germline CDR1 and CDR2 sequences are MGHRA and YSYEKL. The V gene lost 0 bases and the J gene lost 2 bases, with 17 bases spanning the gap. The CDR3 region has the DNA TGCGCCAGCAGCCAAGATTGGGGCTCCCTCTTGGGCAATCAGCCCCAGCATTTT. Encoded protein: CASSQDWGSLLGNQPQHF.

The chain couples TRBV2 to TRBJ2-1; 8 bases match TRBD2. The CDR3 runs to 14 residues. In germline, CDR1 is SNHLY, CDR2 FYNNEI. The CDR3 loop is CGAPSGRSYNEQFF. DNA of the CDR3: TGTGGCGCCCCTAGCGGGCGCTCCTACAATGAGCAGTTCTTC.

The V gene is TRBV18, the J gene TRBJ1-4; a possible D gene is TRBD1 (5 bases). Trimming shortened V by 3 bases and J by 6 bases, and 17 bases separated the two germline ends. Germline CDR1 is KGHSH and CDR2 is LQKENI. The CDR3 consists of 16 residues. The CDR3 protein is CASSPPLGRVDEKLFF. The CDR3 DNA is TGTGCCAGCTCACCGCCCCTCGGCAGGGTTGATGAAAAACTGTTTTTT.

This clonotype has only a few counts. This chain uses TRBV5-1 with TRBJ2-6; D is unclear. There are 18 residues in the CDR3. Germline loops: CDR1 SGHRS, CDR2 YFSETQ. V lost 0 bases and J lost 0, with 13 bases in between. CDR3 DNA sequence: TGCGCCAGCAGCTTGGCAGAATACCAACGCTCTGGGGCCAACGTCCTGACTTTC. As protein: CASSLAEYQRSGANVLTF. Supplemented by reference TRBV5-1 and TRBJ2-6, the full variable domain reads KAGVTQTPRYLIKTRGQQVTLSCSPISGHRSVSWYQQTPGQGLQFLFEYFSETQRNKGNFPGRFSGRQFSNSRSEMNVSTLELGDSALYLCASSLAEYQRSGANVLTFGAGSRLTVL.

The V gene is TRBV7-9, the J gene TRBJ2-6, with 8 bases identical to TRBD1. Germline CDR1 SEHNR, CDR2 FQNEAQ (reference sequence). V shed 5 bases and J 0 bases; nucleotides not matched to a gene: 12. The CDR3 extends over 19 amino acids. The DNA of the CDR3 is TGTGCCAGCAGCCTCCCATCAGGGGGCGTTAGCTCTGGGGCCAACGTCCTGACTTTC. Amino acid sequence: CASSLPSGGVSSGANVLTF.

CDR3 coding DNA: TGCGCCAGCAGCCAAGGGACAGGGGTTACGGATACGCAGTATTTT. Protein: CASSQGTGVTDTQYF. The genes are TRBV4-1 and TRBJ2-3; 9 nucleotides line up with TRBD1. The V gene's germline CDR1 is MGHRA and CDR2 YSYEKL. V lost 1 base to trimming and J lost 6 bases; unmatched junction nucleotides: 5. This CDR3 has 15 residues.

The V and J genes are TRBV27 and TRBJ1-5; the D gene is possibly TRBD1 (6 bases). Germline values: CDR1 MNHEY, CDR2 SMNVEV (reference sequence). The germline V and J ends were trimmed by 4 bases and 0 bases, with 13 bases remaining between them. The CDR3 has 16 residues. CDR3 protein: CASSSGQTYSNQPQHF. The CDR3 nucleotides are TGTGCCAGCAGTTCCGGACAGACCTATAGCAATCAGCCCCAGCATTTT.

The chain couples TRBV20-1 to TRBJ1-4; no reliable D call. From germline, CDR1 is DFQATT and CDR2 SNEGSKA (reference sequence). The CDR3 spans 14 residues. V lost 3 bases to trimming and J lost 7 bases, with 15 bases between them. CDR3 loop: CSASWPKEGEKLFF. The CDR3 DNA reads as TGCAGTGCTAGCTGGCCCAAAGAAGGTGAAAAACTGTTTTTT.

The chain employs TRBV10-3 and TRBJ1-5; D not resolved. Germline CDR1 ENHRY, CDR2 SYGVKD. Trimming left V 4 bases short and J 7 bases short, with 11 bases between. This CDR3 has 13 amino acids. CDR3 nucleotides: TGTGCCATCAGTGCGGGCCGGGAGCAGCCCCAGCATTTT. Amino acid sequence: CAISAGREQPQHF.

This clonotype was seen many times. The chain carries TRBV7-2 and TRBJ2-5; no reliable D call. CDR1 and CDR2 from the germline V gene are SGHTA and FQGNSA. The CDR3 consists of 15 residues. Between the trimmed V and J ends, which lost 1 base and 5 bases, there was a span of 14 bases. The CDR3: CASSLDSYGWETQYF. In DNA, the CDR3 is TGTGCCAGCAGCTTAGACAGTTACGGCTGGGAGACCCAGTACTTC.

J is TRBJ2-7 and V is TRBV20-1, with TRBD1 as a possible D gene (5 bases). Germline V gene data show CDR1 as DFQATT and CDR2 as SNEGSKA (reference sequence). The CDR3 has 13 amino acids. V was clipped by 0 bases and J by 2 bases, with 8 bases between them. This CDR3 is CSARDQGAYEQYF. Written as DNA, the CDR3 is TGCAGTGCTAGAGATCAGGGCGCCTACGAGCAGTACTTC.

The chain has TRBV7-6 and TRBJ2-3; 12 bases line up with TRBD2. With 3 bases clipped from V and 2 bases from J, the junction kept 3 bases outside the gene matches. The CDR3 has 16 residues. Germline CDR1 is SGHVS and CDR2 is FNYEAQ. The CDR3 sequence is CASSFTSGGYTDTQYF. In DNA form, the CDR3 reads TGTGCCAGCAGCTTCACTAGCGGGGGGTACACAGATACGCAGTATTTT.

This clonotype was observed at least ten times. This sequence joins TRBV7-2 and TRBJ1-5, with D possibly matching TRBD1 (5 bases). The CDR3 is made up of 15 amino acids. V shed 1 base and J shed 7 bases, with 14 bases lying between them. Germline V gene sequence: CDR1 SGHTA, CDR2 FQGNSA. Written as DNA, the CDR3 is TGTGCCAGCAGCTTAGGCTGGGGGGTCGGGCAGCCCCAGCATTTT. It codes for CASSLGWGVGQPQHF.

V and J are TRBV6-2 or TRBV6-3 and TRBJ1-1; 7 bases line up with TRBD1. V gave up 2 bases and J gave up 4 bases; unmatched junction bases: 1. This CDR3 is 13 amino acids long. The germline V gene encodes CDR1 MNHEY and CDR2 SVGEGT. The CDR3 loop is CASSYEGATEAFF. CDR3 nucleotide sequence: TGTGCCAGCAGTTACGAGGGGGCCACTGAAGCTTTCTTT.

This clonotype was counted only a few times. The chain has TRBV7-2 and TRBJ1-4; D perhaps matches TRBD1 (5 bases). The CDR3 totals 14 residues. Germline V lookup: CDR1 SGHTA, CDR2 FQGNSA. The V end lost 5 bases, the J end lost 13 bases, and 20 bases lay between the germline ends. The CDR3 region has the DNA TGTGCCAGCAGCCCTACTGAGGGGTCCCGAATACTGTTTTTT. Its translation is CASSPTEGSRILFF.

This clonotype was detected many times. The V call is TRBV7-9, the J call TRBJ2-1; no clear D gene. Germline V gives CDR1 SEHNR, CDR2 FQNEAQ (reference sequence). The CDR3 extends over 14 amino acids. V was cut by 2 bases and J by 3 bases, with 8 bases left in between. The CDR3 DNA sequence: TGTGCCAGCAGCTTACGACTGAGCTACAATGAGCAGTTCTTC. Its translation is CASSLRLSYNEQFF.

The sample holds many counts of this clonotype. J is TRBJ2-3 and V is TRBV2, with D unresolved. CDR1 is SNHLY and CDR2 is FYNNEI in the germline V gene. Trimming took off 3 bases at V and 5 bases at J, with 6 bases between the two ends. The CDR3 runs to 12 residues. CDR3 DNA: TGTGCCAGCAGTGAGGATCGAGATACGCAGTATTTT. As protein: CASSEDRDTQYF.

The chain links TRBV27 to TRBJ2-1; TRBD1 is a possible D gene (5 bases). The V gene's germline CDR1 is MNHEY and CDR2 SMNVEV (reference sequence). V lost 10 bases to trimming and J lost 3 bases, with 13 bases between them. The CDR3 has 13 amino acids. In DNA, the CDR3 is TGTGCCACTAGACAGACGAGCTACAATGAGCAGTTCTTC. Protein sequence: CATRQTSYNEQFF.

The chain couples TRBV28 to TRBJ2-1, with 9 bases fitting TRBD1. CDR3 length: 15 amino acids. The germline CDR1 and CDR2 sequences are MDHEN and SYDVKM. V lost 7 bases and J lost 2; bases outside the gene matches: 6. CDR3 coding DNA: TGTGCCAGCACCCCGGGACAGGGTACCTACAATGAGCAGTTCTTC. Residues: CASTPGQGTYNEQFF. Combining the CDR3 with reference TRBV28 and TRBJ2-1 gives the whole variable domain DVKVTQSSRYLVKRTGEKVFLECVQDMDHENMFWYRQDPGLGLRLIYFSYDVKMKEKGDIPEGYSVSREKKERFSLILESASTNQTSMYLCASTPGQGTYNEQFFGPGTRLTVL.

The sample holds a few counts of this clonotype. The chain carries TRBV7-2 and TRBJ2-1; unclear D gene. Germline-derived CDR1 and CDR2 are SGHTA and FQGNSA. With 5 bases removed from V and 3 bases from J, the gap between germline ends came to 14 bases. CDR3 length: 15 residues. The CDR3 protein is CASSPLGPSYNEQFF. The CDR3 DNA reads as TGTGCCAGCAGCCCACTGGGCCCGAGCTACAATGAGCAGTTCTTC.

This clonotype was recorded at least ten times. The chain recombines TRBV6-2 or TRBV6-3 with TRBJ2-7; 13 bases map to TRBD2. Germline V gene sequence: CDR1 MNHEY, CDR2 SVGEGT. The CDR3 is 15 residues long. The V segment lost 10 bases and the J segment 4 bases; nucleotides outside the gene matches: 10. The CDR3 bases are TGTGCCACCACTGGACCGGGACTAGCGGGATACGAGCAGTACTTC. It codes for CATTGPGLAGYEQYF.

This clonotype was detected ten times or more. This rearrangement joins TRBV7-8 to TRBJ2-5; a possible D gene is TRBD2 (6 bases). The V gene's germline CDR1 is SGHVS and CDR2 FQNEAQ. With 5 bases removed from V and 1 base from J, the gap between germline ends came to 14 bases. This CDR3 is 15 amino acids long. This CDR3 is CASSPTGTSQETQYF. In nucleotides, the CDR3 is TGTGCCAGCAGCCCGACCGGGACTTCCCAAGAGACCCAGTACTTC.

This clonotype was detected many times. This chain connects TRBV27 to TRBJ2-7, with 10 nucleotides matching TRBD1. CDR1 MNHEY and CDR2 SMNVEV come from the germline V gene (reference sequence). CDR3 length equals 17 residues. Unmatched junction bases numbered 14, after V lost 3 bases and J lost 6 bases. CDR3 bases: TGTGCCAGCAGTTTTGGCCGGACAGGGGGAATTCGTGGCGAGCAGTACTTC. Protein product: CASSFGRTGGIRGEQYF.

This chain connects TRBV27 to TRBJ2-6, with D perhaps matching TRBD1 (6 bases). Trimming shortened V by 6 bases and J by 3 bases, and 9 bases separated the two germline ends. The germline V gene encodes CDR1 MNHEY and CDR2 SMNVEV (reference sequence). The CDR3 spans 14 residues. The CDR3 sequence: CASRPGVGANVLTF. CDR3 coding DNA: TGTGCCAGCAGGCCAGGGGTTGGGGCCAACGTCCTGACTTTC. The whole variable domain, remainder taken from reference TRBV27 and TRBJ2-6, is EAQVTQNPRYLITVTGKKLTVTCSQNMNHEYMSWYRQDPGLGLRQIYYSMNVEVTDKGDVPEGYKVSRKEKRNFPLILESPSPNQTSLYFCASRPGVGANVLTFGAGSRLTVL.